The 18 T cell receptor beta chains presented below share a single source sample, sequenced in a study of blood T cell repertoires in COVID-19. Some clones are missing from TCRdb's copy, which holds only in-frame ones; the method was immunoSEQ multiplex PCR. There are about 280,000 clones in the sample; roughly 85% occur only once, and 4.5% to 6% lies in the top ten. Sequenced: peripheral blood. These receptors came from a man between 45 and 60 years old with active or convalescent COVID-19.

This chain uses TRBV3-1 (or the pseudogene TRBV3-2) with TRBJ1-3; TRBD1 aligns across 7 bases. Per the germline V gene, CDR1 is LGHDT and CDR2 is YNNKEL (reference sequence). This CDR3 is 15 amino acids long. J was trimmed by 0 bases and V by 3 bases; bases with no gene match: 2. The CDR3 DNA reads as TGTGCCAGCAGCCAGGGACAGAGCTCTGGAAACACCATATATTTT. It codes for CASSQGQSSGNTIYF.

A single count supports this clone. The chain uses TRBV5-4 and TRBJ1-1; D is ambiguous. Germline V gives CDR1 SGHNT, CDR2 YYREEE (reference sequence). The V end lost 2 bases, the J end lost 4 bases, and 15 bases lay between the germline ends. The CDR3 sequence is 15 residues long. The CDR3 protein is CASSLRRERGTEAFF. DNA of the CDR3: TGTGCCAGCAGCTTAAGGAGGGAGCGAGGCACTGAAGCTTTCTTT.

This sequence joins TRBV18 and TRBJ1-1, with D uncertain. The germline V gene has CDR1 KGHSH and CDR2 LQKENI. The CDR3 covers 13 residues. V shed 0 bases and J shed 8 bases, with 10 bases lying between them. The DNA of the CDR3 is TGTGCCAGCTCACCACCTAATATCTTCGAAGCTTTCTTT. As protein: CASSPPNIFEAFF.

The genes are TRBV25-1 and TRBJ2-5; D perhaps matches TRBD2 (6 bases). Looked up from germline, CDR1 is MGHDK and CDR2 is SYGVNS. The CDR3 is 15 amino acids. V shed 5 bases and J shed 5 bases, with 18 bases lying between them. The CDR3 sequence is CASSPPAGGRETQYF. DNA of the CDR3: TGTGCCAGCAGTCCCCCGGCAGGAGGGCGGGAGACCCAGTACTTC. The full variable domain, rest sourced from reference TRBV25-1 and TRBJ2-5, is EADIYQTPRYLVIGTGKKITLECSQTMGHDKMYWYQQDPGMELHLIHYSYGVNSTEKGDLSSESTVSRIRTEHFPLTLESARPSHTSQYLCASSPPAGGRETQYFGPGTRLLVL.

This chain joins TRBV6-2 or TRBV6-3 and TRBJ2-1; the match to TRBD2 covers 9 bases. Germline loops: CDR1 MNHEY, CDR2 SVGEGT. The V gene end was trimmed by 2 bases and the J gene end by 7 bases; junction bases not matched to a gene: 6. The CDR3 covers 15 residues. The CDR3 region is CASSYLSGSGNEQFF. In nucleotides, the CDR3 is TGTGCCAGCAGTTACCTTAGCGGGAGTGGGAATGAGCAGTTCTTC.

The V and J genes are TRBV30 and TRBJ2-2; 9 bases line up with TRBD1. This CDR3 spans 15 amino acids. V shed 3 bases and J 6 bases; nucleotides not matched to a gene: 8. Germline V lookup: CDR1 GTSNPN, CDR2 SVGIG (reference sequence). The CDR3 region has the DNA TGTGCCTGGAGACCCGGGACAGGGAGCGCCGGGGAGCTGTTTTTT. Its protein product is CAWRPGTGSAGELFF.

The J gene is TRBJ2-7, the V gene TRBV28; 7 bases map to TRBD1. J was trimmed by 0 bases and V by 2 bases; bases with no gene match: 7. This CDR3 region has 16 residues. Germline lookup yields CDR1 MDHEN and CDR2 SYDVKM. The CDR3 DNA reads as TGTGCCAGCAGTTTACTTGGGACAGAGAGCTCCTACGAGCAGTACTTC. The encoded protein is CASSLLGTESSYEQYF.

The J gene is TRBJ2-5, the V gene TRBV28; 9 bases align to TRBD1. The V gene's germline CDR1 is MDHEN and CDR2 SYDVKM. V shed 5 bases, J shed 6 bases, and the junction held 7 bases outside the gene matches. The CDR3 is made up of 14 amino acids. This CDR3 is CASSPGQGLKTQYF. CDR3 coding DNA: TGTGCCAGCAGTCCCGGACAGGGGTTGAAGACCCAGTACTTC.

V usage is TRBV21-1 and J usage is TRBJ1-2. TRBV21-1 is assigned pseudogene status. CDR3 length: 17 amino acids. The CDR3 spells CASSSSPRGDTNYGYTF. CDR3 nucleotide sequence: TGTGCCAGCAGCTCTTCTCCCCGGGGAGATACTAACTATGGCTACACCTTC.

This chain uses TRBV10-1 with TRBJ2-2; 7 bases agree with TRBD2. The germline V gene encodes CDR1 WNHNN and CDR2 SYGVQD (reference sequence). The CDR3 is 13 residues long. Trimming at V came to 6 bases and at J to 6 bases, leaving 4 bases not matched to a gene. CDR3 nucleotides: TGCGCCAGCAGGGCAGGGAGGGCCGGGGAGCTGTTTTTT. This translates into CASRAGRAGELFF.

This clone was seen a few times. This sequence joins TRBV27 and TRBJ1-1; D unclear. The CDR3 covers 15 residues. The germline CDR1 and CDR2 sequences are MNHEY and SMNVEV (reference sequence). V lost 1 base and J 2 bases, leaving 11 bases between the germline ends. The DNA for the CDR3 is TGTGCCAGCAGTTTATTCAGGCCCGAAAACACTGAAGCTTTCTTT. Protein product: CASSLFRPENTEAFF.

The chain couples TRBV12-3 or TRBV12-4 to TRBJ2-1; D ambiguous. The CDR3 length is 13 residues. Between the trimmed V and J ends, which lost 1 base and 4 bases, there was a span of 5 bases. CDR3 sequence: CASSLGQYNEQFF. The CDR3 DNA reads as TGTGCCAGCAGTTTAGGGCAGTACAATGAGCAGTTCTTC.

This chain connects TRBV6-6 to TRBJ1-2; TRBD1 aligns across 8 bases. Germline values: CDR1 MNHNY, CDR2 SVGAGI (reference sequence). Trimming removed 4 bases from V and 6 bases from J; junction bases left unmatched: 10. The CDR3 totals 15 residues. CDR3 residues: CASSLRTGTLDGYTF. The DNA of the CDR3 is TGTGCCAGCAGTTTGAGGACAGGGACCCTTGATGGCTACACCTTC.

This chain uses TRBV4-3 with TRBJ1-2, with 7 bases aligning to TRBD1. The trim removed 0 bases at V and 2 bases at J, leaving 9 bases unmatched. The germline gives CDR1 LGHNA, CDR2 YSLEER. This CDR3 region has 17 residues. The CDR3 region is CASSQDWDSATNYGYTF. The CDR3 DNA sequence: TGCGCCAGCAGCCAAGACTGGGACAGCGCCACGAACTATGGCTACACCTTC.

The chain is built from TRBV6-1 and TRBJ2-3; 7 bases match TRBD2. CDR1 and CDR2 from the germline V gene are MNHNS and SASEGT. The CDR3 extends over 12 amino acids. V was pared by 1 base and J by 10 bases, with 2 bases of the junction left unmatched. The CDR3 bases are TGTGCCAGCAGTGAAGTTGGGGGGGCGCAGTATTTT. Translating it yields CASSEVGGAQYF.

The rearrangement joins TRBV27 to TRBJ1-2; D possibly corresponds to TRBD1 (5 bases). From germline, CDR1 is MNHEY and CDR2 SMNVEV (reference sequence). This CDR3 has 11 residues. V was shortened by 5 bases and J by 12 bases, with 13 bases between the two germline ends. CDR3 residues: CASSPGLQDTF. The DNA of the CDR3 is TGTGCCAGCAGTCCGGGTTTACAGGACACCTTC.

In this sample, this clone turned up a few times. The rearrangement links TRBV7-2 to TRBJ2-7; 8 nucleotides agree with TRBD1. Germline trimming cut 6 bases from V and 2 bases from J; bases unmatched to any gene: 6. The V gene's germline CDR1 is SGHTA and CDR2 FQGNSA. The CDR3 spans 14 residues. The CDR3 loop reads CASSLTGAPYEQYF. CDR3 nucleotide sequence: TGTGCCAGCAGTCTGACAGGGGCCCCCTACGAGCAGTACTTC.

The chain joins TRBV4-2 to TRBJ2-1, with 11 bases fitting TRBD2. Germline V gives CDR1 LGHNA, CDR2 YNFKEQ. J lost 5 bases, V lost 4 bases, and 1 base had no gene match. The CDR3 sequence is 14 residues long. The CDR3 nucleotides are TGTGCCAGCAGCCGGACTAGCGGGCACAATGAGCAGTTCTTC. It specifies CASSRTSGHNEQFF.